This T cell receptor beta chain was recovered during a study of blood T cell dynamics during melanoma immunotherapy. Findings and limits, study-wide: PBMC repertoires of eventual disease-control patients split at W3 into clonality or diversity gains. It remained unknown if the driving T cell clones were melanoma-specific.

Time point defined: week 3, after first cycle of checkpoint inhibitor. Response was assessed by RECIST 1.1 at 12 weeks, except a couple of rapid progressors. Every bulk PBMC sample received the same 350 ng of DNA. TCRdb keeps only in-frame clones here, not all; method: immunoSEQ multiplex PCR. The sample includes approximately 16,000 clones, around nine tenths of them seen just once. This CDR3 is 13 amino acids long. V was trimmed by 4 bases and J by 7 bases, leaving 15 bases between them. CDR1 is SGHRS, CDR2 YFSETQ, per germline. Comments on this clone: Its matching antigen is unknown.

The receptor was isolated from a human donor with melanoma. This chain uses TRBV5-1 with TRBJ2-7, with D perhaps being TRBD1 or TRBD2 (7 bases each). The specimen was blood, collected from a patient treated with checkpoint blockade. The CDR3 nucleotides read TGCGCCAGCAGCAGGGAGGGGGCGAGGGAGCAGTACTTC. The encoded protein is CASSREGAREQYF.